This T cell receptor (beta chain) was captured in a study of CD8+ T cells in alopecia areata. Study results and limitations: Tofacitinib delivered significant drops in scalp clonality and in expanded CD8+ clones among the top 100. Whereas mice showed it more clearly, TCR sharing across patients was murkier, possibly because of HLA. For lesional scalp, especially alopecia totalis/universalis, clonality was higher than in normal scalp.

Treatment specified: oral pan-JAK inhibitor, 5-10 mg twice daily. The study team obtained lesional scalp punch biopsies and peripheral blood from alopecia areata patients. Isolated RNA was reverse transcribed into cDNA used as the sequencing template. Clones were read by immunoSEQ multiplex PCR, and TCRdb kept only the in-frame ones, dropping some. The repertoire holds over 250,000 clones, with 60% as singletons. This clone has only a few counts. Its target is not known. The TCR was taken from a human donor with alopecia areata. Material: CD4+ T cells sorted from blood, obtained at approximately week 52, from a patient treated with tofacitinib.

The CDR3 nucleotides are TGCAGCGTTGACAGGGGGCACAACACCGGGGAGCTGTTTTTT. Residues: CSVDRGHNTGELFF. The J gene is TRBJ2-2, the V gene TRBV29-1; the match to TRBD1 covers 8 bases. The CDR3 extends over 14 amino acids. Germline V gene sequence: CDR1 SQVTM, CDR2 ANQGSEA. The V segment lost 3 bases and the J segment 2 bases; nucleotides outside the gene matches: 2.